Listed here are 24 T cell receptor beta chains from one sample, sequenced in a study of blood T cell repertoires in COVID-19. The protocol was immunoSEQ multiplex PCR, while the TCRdb copy is restricted to in-frame clones and leaves out a portion. The sample carries about 160,000 clones, roughly 80% recorded once. Source material: peripheral blood. The receptors were sampled from a man aged 60-69 years with acute or convalescent COVID-19.

The chain couples TRBV5-1 to TRBJ1-2; D is unresolved. Between the trimmed V and J ends, which lost 5 bases and 8 bases, there was a span of 19 bases. The CDR3 contains 14 residues. Germline-derived CDR1 and CDR2 are SGHRS and YFSETQ. The CDR3 nucleotides are TGCGCCAGCAGAGTGGAGGGAGTCGGGAGAGGCTACACCTTC. It yields the protein CASRVEGVGRGYTF. Full variable domain (missing parts from reference TRBV5-1 and TRBJ1-2): KAGVTQTPRYLIKTRGQQVTLSCSPISGHRSVSWYQQTPGQGLQFLFEYFSETQRNKGNFPGRFSGRQFSNSRSEMNVSTLELGDSALYLCASRVEGVGRGYTFGSGTRLTVV.

Concerning this clone itself: Other DNA sequences in the same sample also yield this CDR3. V gene TRBV5-1 combines with J gene TRBJ1-1; the match to TRBD1 covers 9 bases. Germline-derived CDR1 and CDR2 are SGHRS and YFSETQ. CDR3 length: 15 residues. V dropped 0 bases and J dropped 4; count of bases not matched to a gene: 4. The CDR3 loop reads CASSLEGQGGTEAFF. The CDR3 DNA sequence: TGCGCCAGCAGCTTGGAGGGACAGGGAGGCACTGAAGCTTTCTTT.

V gene TRBV4-1 combines with J gene TRBJ2-6; the D gene is possibly TRBD2 (5 bases). V dropped 4 bases and J dropped 1 base, with 17 bases sitting between them. Germline V gene lookup returns CDR1 MGHRA and CDR2 YSYEKL. CDR3 length: 18 amino acids. This chain's CDR3 is CASSPRGPLVSGANVLTF. As DNA, the CDR3 is TGCGCCAGCAGCCCCCGGGGTCCTCTTGTTTCTGGGGCCAACGTCCTGACTTTC.

This chain links TRBV29-1 with TRBJ1-1, with D unclear. Trimming cost V 7 bases and J 1 base, with 7 bases left between them. This CDR3 has 11 residues. Germline V CDR1 and CDR2: SQVTM, ANQGSEA. This chain's CDR3 is CSGAWNTEAFF. The CDR3 bases are TGCAGCGGGGCCTGGAACACTGAAGCTTTCTTT.

The chain has TRBV9 and TRBJ2-1, with 8 bases aligning to TRBD1. Germline V gene data show CDR1 as SGDLS and CDR2 as YYNGEE. Trimming took 3 bases from V and 7 from J; bases not matched to a gene: 9. The CDR3 is made up of 15 amino acids. DNA of the CDR3: TGTGCCAGCAGCGCGAGAAGTAACAGGGGGAATGAGCAGTTCTTC. This encodes CASSARSNRGNEQFF.

The chain links TRBV5-1 to TRBJ1-1, with TRBD1 identical over 11 bases. Germline CDR1 is SGHRS and CDR2 is YFSETQ. The CDR3 has 15 residues. V trimming: 4 bases; J trimming: 5 bases; junction bases outside the gene matches: 7. The CDR3 nucleotides are TGCGCCAGCAGCCCCGGACAGGGGGCTAGTACTGAAGCTTTCTTT. It translates to CASSPGQGASTEAFF. Together with reference TRBV5-1 and TRBJ1-1, the CDR3 gives the full variable domain: KAGVTQTPRYLIKTRGQQVTLSCSPISGHRSVSWYQQTPGQGLQFLFEYFSETQRNKGNFPGRFSGRQFSNSRSEMNVSTLELGDSALYLCASSPGQGASTEAFFGQGTRLTVV.

This clone was seen at least ten times. J is TRBJ2-7 and V is TRBV27; 7 nucleotides line up with TRBD1. Germline assignment: CDR1 MNHEY and CDR2 SMNVEV (reference sequence). The V segment lost 8 bases and the J segment 2 bases; nucleotides outside the gene matches: 21. The CDR3 consists of 18 residues. The CDR3 protein is CASGSFLRGRRVTYEQYF. CDR3 nucleotide sequence: TGTGCCAGCGGAAGCTTCTTAAGGGGGCGACGTGTTACCTACGAGCAGTACTTC.

V is TRBV6-4 and J is TRBJ2-7; TRBD1 agrees at 7 bases. Germline CDR1 reads MRHNA; CDR2 reads SNTAGT. This CDR3 has 13 amino acids. Germline trimming cut 6 bases from V and 6 bases from J; bases unmatched to any gene: 8. Here the CDR3 reads CASSATGVGEQYF. In DNA, the CDR3 is TGTGCCAGCAGCGCTACAGGGGTAGGCGAGCAGTACTTC.

The sample holds one count of this clone. The genes are TRBV7-3 and TRBJ2-7; D is possibly TRBD2 (5 bases). This CDR3 region has 15 residues. Trimming shortened V by 1 base and J by 0 bases, and 10 bases separated the two germline ends. CDR1 SGHTA and CDR2 FQGTGA come from the germline V gene. The DNA of the CDR3 is TGTGCCAGCAGCTTAAACCCAGGAGGCTCCTACGAGCAGTACTTC. Residues: CASSLNPGGSYEQYF.

The chain is built from TRBV2 and TRBJ1-1; D is undetermined. Trimming removed 3 bases from V and 3 bases from J, with 11 bases in between. Germline V gene sequence: CDR1 SNHLY, CDR2 FYNNEI. The CDR3 sequence is 14 residues long. The CDR3 here is CASSDLIRDTEAFF. CDR3 nucleotides: TGTGCCAGCAGTGACCTCATCCGGGACACTGAAGCTTTCTTT.

This clone is a singleton in its sample. V gene TRBV24-1 combines with J gene TRBJ2-3; TRBD2 matches at 12 bases. From germline, CDR1 is KGHDR and CDR2 SFDVKD. There are 16 residues in the CDR3. The J segment lost 3 bases and the V segment lost 3 bases, leaving 3 bases of the junction unmatched. The CDR3 DNA reads as TGTGCCACCAGTGATCCTAGCGGGGGGGCAACAGATACGCAGTATTTT. Its translation is CATSDPSGGATDTQYF.

This chain joins TRBV30 and TRBJ2-4; a weak D match, TRBD2 (5 bases). Trimming took 2 bases from V and 15 from J, leaving 20 bases between them. CDR3 length equals 13 residues. In germline, CDR1 is GTSNPN, CDR2 SVGIG (reference sequence). CDR3 loop: CAWSSRLGGSGYF. As DNA, the CDR3 is TGTGCCTGGAGTTCTAGGTTAGGCGGCAGCGGGTACTTC.

The gene calls are TRBV19 and TRBJ2-7, with 7 bases that match TRBD2. The CDR3 totals 13 residues. The V gene end was trimmed by 6 bases and the J gene end by 4 bases; junction bases not matched to a gene: 6. CDR1 and CDR2 (germline): LNHDA, SQIVND (reference sequence). In nucleotides, the CDR3 is TGTGCCAGTAGCCGGACTAGTACTTACGAGCAGTACTTC. Residues: CASSRTSTYEQYF.

The chain couples TRBV2 to TRBJ2-5, with D unclear. CDR3 length: 12 residues. Germline loops: CDR1 SNHLY, CDR2 FYNNEI. Trimming removed 7 bases from V and 4 bases from J, with 10 bases in between. The CDR3 bases are TGTGCCAGCACCGAAGAGTCAGAGACCCAGTACTTC. Translation gives CASTEESETQYF.

The chain links TRBV29-1 to TRBJ2-5, with 12 bases that match TRBD1. The CDR3 has 15 residues. Trimming at V came to 6 bases and at J to 5 bases, leaving 10 bases not matched to a gene. Germline V CDR1 and CDR2: SQVTM, ANQGSEA. CDR3 coding DNA: TGCAGCGTGGCTACCGGGACAGGGGGCCGGGAGACCCAGTACTTC. Protein product: CSVATGTGGRETQYF.

The rearrangement joins TRBV25-1 to TRBJ1-2, with 9 bases fitting TRBD1. With 2 bases clipped from V and 7 bases from J, the junction kept 5 bases outside the gene matches. The CDR3 loop spans 14 amino acids. The germline V gene encodes CDR1 MGHDK and CDR2 SYGVNS. CDR3 loop: CASSELQGAGGYTF. DNA for the CDR3: TGTGCCAGCAGTGAACTACAGGGGGCAGGTGGCTACACCTTC.

V gene TRBV28 combines with J gene TRBJ2-7, with no clear D. V lost 3 bases and J lost 2, with 8 bases in between. Germline CDR1 MDHEN, CDR2 SYDVKM. The CDR3 extends over 13 amino acids. The CDR3 sequence: CASSLGRTYEQYF. The CDR3 DNA is TGTGCCAGCAGTTTGGGCCGCACCTACGAGCAGTACTTC.

CDR3 in amino acids: CASSQATGINYGYTF. In DNA, the CDR3 is TGTGCCAGCAGCCAAGCGACCGGGATAAACTATGGCTACACCTTC. The chain links TRBV5-6 to TRBJ1-2; D unclear. The length of the CDR3 is 15 residues. V lost 4 bases, J lost 2 bases, and 15 bases lay in between. Germline V gene data show CDR1 as SGHDT and CDR2 as YYEEEE.

This clone was seen more than once but under ten times. CDR3 DNA sequence: TGCGCCAGCAGCCAAGAAGGGGACTACCTGGGGAGCGAGCAGTTCTTC. It codes for CASSQEGDYLGSEQFF. The gene calls are TRBV4-3 and TRBJ2-1; 7 bases line up with TRBD2. CDR1 and CDR2 (germline): LGHNA, YSLEER. Unmatched junction bases numbered 12, after V lost 0 bases and J lost 10 bases. The CDR3 loop spans 16 amino acids.

The chain couples TRBV3-1 (or the pseudogene TRBV3-2) to TRBJ1-6; D not certain. Trimming removed 2 bases at V and 13 bases at J, with 15 bases between. Per the germline V gene, CDR1 is LGHDT and CDR2 is YNNKEL (reference sequence). The CDR3 consists of 14 residues. CDR3 protein: CASSQTLLRAPLHF. CDR3 nucleotide sequence: TGTGCCAGCAGCCAAACCCTACTTAGAGCTCCCCTCCACTTT.

The CDR3 nucleotides are TGTGCCAGCAGCTCCGGGACAGGGGAAGAGACCCAGTACTTC. Translating it yields CASSSGTGEETQYF. This chain links TRBV6-5 with TRBJ2-5; 10 bases map to TRBD1. The CDR3 extends over 14 amino acids. V shed 6 bases, J shed 3 bases, and the junction held 4 bases outside the gene matches. CDR1 and CDR2 from the germline V gene are MNHEY and SVGAGI.

The chain couples TRBV24-1 to TRBJ1-5; 7 nucleotides align to TRBD1. CDR1 is KGHDR, CDR2 SFDVKD, per germline. Trimming at V came to 0 bases and at J to 3 bases, leaving 4 bases not matched to a gene. The CDR3 length is 16 residues. CDR3 region: CATSDLSGGVNQPQHF. CDR3 sequence (DNA): TGTGCCACCAGTGATTTGTCAGGGGGTGTCAATCAGCCCCAGCATTTT.

The J gene is TRBJ2-5, the V gene TRBV20-1; D gene uncertain. V lost 1 base to trimming and J lost 5 bases, with 2 bases between them. This CDR3 region has 10 residues. From germline, CDR1 is DFQATT and CDR2 SNEGSKA (reference sequence). CDR3 sequence: CSARAETQYF. As DNA, the CDR3 is TGCAGTGCTAGAGCTGAGACCCAGTACTTC.

This clone has only a few counts. The V and J genes are TRBV5-1 and TRBJ1-4, with D possibly matching TRBD1 (6 bases). The V end lost 1 base, the J end lost 8 bases, and 12 bases lay between the germline ends. The CDR3 runs 14 residues. Germline CDR1 and CDR2: SGHRS and YFSETQ. This CDR3 is CASSLTGIGEKLFF. CDR3 sequence (DNA): TGCGCCAGCAGCTTGACAGGGATTGGGGAAAAACTGTTTTTT.